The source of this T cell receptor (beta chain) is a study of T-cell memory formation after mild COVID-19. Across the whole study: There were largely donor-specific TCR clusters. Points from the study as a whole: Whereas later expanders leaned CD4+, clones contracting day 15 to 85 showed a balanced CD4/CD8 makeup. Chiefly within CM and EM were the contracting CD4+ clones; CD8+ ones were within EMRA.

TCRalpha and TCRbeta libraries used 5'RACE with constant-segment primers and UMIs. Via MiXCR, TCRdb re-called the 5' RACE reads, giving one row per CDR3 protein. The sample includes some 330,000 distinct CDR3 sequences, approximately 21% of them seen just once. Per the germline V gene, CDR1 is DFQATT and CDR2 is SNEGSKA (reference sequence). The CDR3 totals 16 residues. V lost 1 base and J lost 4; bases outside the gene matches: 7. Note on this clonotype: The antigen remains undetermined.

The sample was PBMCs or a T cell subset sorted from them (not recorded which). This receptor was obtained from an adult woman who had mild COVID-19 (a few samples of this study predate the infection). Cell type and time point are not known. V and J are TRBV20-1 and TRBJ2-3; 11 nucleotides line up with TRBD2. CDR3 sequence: CSARVLSGRAPDTQYF. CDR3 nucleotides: TGCAGTGCTAGAGTCCTTAGCGGGAGGGCCCCAGATACGCAGTATTTT.